This T cell receptor (beta chain) appears in the sequencing data of a study of blood T cell repertoires in COVID-19. On the study more broadly: Spain, Italy and the United States supplied samples that represented acute and convalescent COVID-19.

The length of the CDR3 is 14 residues. The V gene's germline CDR1 is SEHNR and CDR2 FQNEAQ (reference sequence). Deletions cut 2 bases from V and 7 bases from J, with 11 bases between. In the study's own analysis: Researchers report that nucleated cell counts were estimated from reference gene primer amplification. Assay used: immunoSEQ multiplex PCR; TCRdb lists only in-frame clones, some missing. V and J calls and clone size come straight from that table; D and trimming were deduced from the DNA. Seen here are about 170,000 clones, around 85% observed once, and the top ten hold approximately 1.3%. In this sample, this clone turned up a few times.

Sequences were obtained from peripheral blood. The TCR originated in a man aged 60 to 69 who had recovered from COVID-19. This rearrangement joins TRBV7-9 to TRBJ2-2; tentatively, D is TRBD2 (7 bases). The DNA of the CDR3 is TGTGCCAGCAGCTTATCCGGGGGGCACGGGGAGCTGTTTTTT. Its protein product is CASSLSGGHGELFF.